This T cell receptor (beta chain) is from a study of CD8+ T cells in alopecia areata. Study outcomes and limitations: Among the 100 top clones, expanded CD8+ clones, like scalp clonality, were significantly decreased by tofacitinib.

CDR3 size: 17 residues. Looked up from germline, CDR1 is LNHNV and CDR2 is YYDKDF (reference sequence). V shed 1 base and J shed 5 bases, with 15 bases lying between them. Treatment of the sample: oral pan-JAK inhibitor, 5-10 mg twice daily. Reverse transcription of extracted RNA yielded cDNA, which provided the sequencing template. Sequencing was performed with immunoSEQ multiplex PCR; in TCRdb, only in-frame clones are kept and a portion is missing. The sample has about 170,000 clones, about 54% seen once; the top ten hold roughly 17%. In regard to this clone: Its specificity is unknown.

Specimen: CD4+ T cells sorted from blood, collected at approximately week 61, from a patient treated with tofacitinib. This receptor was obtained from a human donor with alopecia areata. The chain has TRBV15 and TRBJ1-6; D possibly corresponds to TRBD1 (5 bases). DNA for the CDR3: TGTGCCACCAGCAGAGGTAAAACGACAGCCGATAATTCACCCCTCCACTTT. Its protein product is CATSRGKTTADNSPLHF.